This section outlines one T cell receptor (beta chain) sequence together with its context. This sample was included in a study of blood T cell repertoires in COVID-19. About the study: Acute and convalescent COVID-19 samples came from the United States, Italy and Spain.

The CDR3 is 15 amino acids. CDR1 and CDR2 from the germline V gene are MGHRA and YSYEKL. V was pared by 7 bases and J by 5 bases, with 21 bases between. Authors' methods: Reference gene primer amplification gave nucleated cell count estimates. The assay was immunoSEQ multiplex PCR, and TCRdb's table has in-frame clones only and misses some. V and J calls and clone size are copied from that table; D and trimming were computed from the DNA. The sample lists some 74,000 clones, approximately 88% seen once, with about 7% in the top ten. This clonotype was obtained from a woman aged 80 or over with acute or convalescent COVID-19. The V call is TRBV4-1, the J call TRBJ2-7; D might be TRBD1 (6 bases). Source material: peripheral blood. The CDR3 DNA follows: TGCGCCAGCAAAAGGGTTACAGGGAACGGGCACGAGCAGTACTTC. As protein: CASKRVTGNGHEQYF.